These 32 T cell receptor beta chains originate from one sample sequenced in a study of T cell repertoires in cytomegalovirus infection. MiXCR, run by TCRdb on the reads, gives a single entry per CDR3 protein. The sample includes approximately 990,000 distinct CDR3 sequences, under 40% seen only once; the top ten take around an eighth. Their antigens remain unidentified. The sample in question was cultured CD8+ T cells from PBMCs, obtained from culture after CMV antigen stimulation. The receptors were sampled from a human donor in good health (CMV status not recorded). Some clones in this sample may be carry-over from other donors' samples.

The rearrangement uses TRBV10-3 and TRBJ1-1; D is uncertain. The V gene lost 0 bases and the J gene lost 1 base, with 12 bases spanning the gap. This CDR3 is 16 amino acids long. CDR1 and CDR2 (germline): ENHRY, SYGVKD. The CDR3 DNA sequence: TGTGCCATCAGTGAGTCGAATCGACGGACGAACACTGAAGCTTTCTTT. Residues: CAISESNRRTNTEAFF.

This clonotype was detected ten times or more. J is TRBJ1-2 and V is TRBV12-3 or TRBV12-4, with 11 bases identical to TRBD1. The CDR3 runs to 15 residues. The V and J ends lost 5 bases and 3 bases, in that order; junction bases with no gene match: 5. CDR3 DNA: TGTGCCAGCAGTGTCGGACAGGGGGCTTACTATGGCTACACCTTC. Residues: CASSVGQGAYYGYTF.

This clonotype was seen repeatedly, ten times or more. CDR3 nucleotides: TGTGCCAGCAGCGACGGGACTAGCGGGGGCAATACGCAGTATTTT. This sequence encodes CASSDGTSGGNTQYF. This chain links TRBV7-9 with TRBJ2-3; TRBD2 aligns across 14 bases. The CDR3 spans 15 residues. Germline loops: CDR1 SEHNR, CDR2 FQNEAQ (reference sequence). V lost 5 bases to trimming and J lost 7 bases; unmatched junction nucleotides: 5.

CDR3 sequence: CSAGGRKNIQYF. The CDR3 nucleotides read TGCAGCGCGGGGGGACGCAAAAACATTCAGTACTTC. The rearrangement uses TRBV29-1 and TRBJ2-4; TRBD2 matches 7 bases. Germline lookup yields CDR1 SQVTM and CDR2 ANQGSEA. CDR3 length equals 12 residues. The junction had 3 bases not matched to a gene; V was cut back by 7 bases and J by 3 bases.

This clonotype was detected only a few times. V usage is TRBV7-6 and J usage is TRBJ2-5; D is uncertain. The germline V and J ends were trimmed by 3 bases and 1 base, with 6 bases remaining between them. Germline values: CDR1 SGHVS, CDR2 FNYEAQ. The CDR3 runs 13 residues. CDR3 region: CASSFTPQETQYF. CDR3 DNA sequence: TGTGCCAGCAGCTTCACACCCCAAGAGACCCAGTACTTC.

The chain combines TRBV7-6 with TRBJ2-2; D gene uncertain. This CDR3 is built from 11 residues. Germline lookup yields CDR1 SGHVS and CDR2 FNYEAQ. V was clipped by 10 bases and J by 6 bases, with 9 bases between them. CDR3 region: CANTLSGELFF. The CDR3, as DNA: TGTGCCAACACCCTATCCGGGGAGCTGTTTTTT.

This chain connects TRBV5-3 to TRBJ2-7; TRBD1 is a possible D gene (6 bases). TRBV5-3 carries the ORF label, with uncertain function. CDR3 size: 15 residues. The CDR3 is CASSFSAGDDYEQYV. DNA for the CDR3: TGTGCCAGCAGCTTTTCGGCAGGGGATGACTACGAGCAGTACGTC.

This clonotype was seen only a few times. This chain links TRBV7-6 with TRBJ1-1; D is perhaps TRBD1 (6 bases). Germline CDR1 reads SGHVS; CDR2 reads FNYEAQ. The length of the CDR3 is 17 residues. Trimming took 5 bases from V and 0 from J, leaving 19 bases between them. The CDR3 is CASSHHSEGDLNTEAFF. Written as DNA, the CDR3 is TGTGCCAGCAGCCACCACAGCGAGGGGGACCTGAACACTGAAGCTTTCTTT.

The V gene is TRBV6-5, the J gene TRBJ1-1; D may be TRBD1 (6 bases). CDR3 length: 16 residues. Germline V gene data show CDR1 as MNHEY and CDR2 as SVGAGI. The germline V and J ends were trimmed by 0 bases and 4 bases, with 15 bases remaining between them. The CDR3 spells CASSYSIGTGPTEAFF. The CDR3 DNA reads TGTGCCAGCAGTTACTCGATAGGCACAGGGCCCACTGAAGCTTTCTTT.

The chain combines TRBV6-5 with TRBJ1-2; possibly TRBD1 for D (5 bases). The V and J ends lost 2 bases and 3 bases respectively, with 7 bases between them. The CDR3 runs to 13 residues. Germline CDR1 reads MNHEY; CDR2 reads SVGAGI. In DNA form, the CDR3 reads TGTGCCAGCAGTTACGGGGGATACTATGGCTACACCTTC. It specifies CASSYGGYYGYTF.

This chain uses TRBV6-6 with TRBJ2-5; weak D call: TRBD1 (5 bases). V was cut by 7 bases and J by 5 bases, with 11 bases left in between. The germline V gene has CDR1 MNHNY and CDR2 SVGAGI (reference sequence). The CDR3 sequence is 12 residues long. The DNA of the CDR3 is TGTGCCAGCATCAGCTCAGGGGAGACCCAGTACTTC. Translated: CASISSGETQYF.

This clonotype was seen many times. This CDR3 is CASSFGQGKNTGELFF. In DNA, the CDR3 is TGTGCCAGTAGTTTCGGACAAGGGAAGAACACCGGGGAGCTGTTTTTT. J is TRBJ2-2 and V is TRBV19, with D tentatively TRBD1 (5 bases). Trimming stripped 5 bases from V and 1 base from J, with 14 bases between. CDR1 and CDR2 (germline): LNHDA, SQIVND (reference sequence). The length of the CDR3 is 16 residues.

The CDR3 DNA reads as TGTGCCAGCAGTCCTGGCGGCGGGCATGAGCAGTTCTTC. This gives the protein CASSPGGGHEQFF. This chain uses TRBV28 with TRBJ2-1; a weak D match, TRBD2 (5 bases). The CDR3 runs 13 residues. V was pared by 5 bases and J by 8 bases, with 13 bases between. CDR1 is MDHEN, CDR2 SYDVKM, per germline.

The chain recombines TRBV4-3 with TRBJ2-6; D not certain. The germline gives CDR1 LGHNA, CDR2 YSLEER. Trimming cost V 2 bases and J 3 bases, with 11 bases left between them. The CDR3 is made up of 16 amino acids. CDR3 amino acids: CASSQLGGDGANVLTF. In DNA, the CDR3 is TGCGCCAGCAGCCAATTAGGTGGAGATGGGGCCAACGTCCTGACTTTC.

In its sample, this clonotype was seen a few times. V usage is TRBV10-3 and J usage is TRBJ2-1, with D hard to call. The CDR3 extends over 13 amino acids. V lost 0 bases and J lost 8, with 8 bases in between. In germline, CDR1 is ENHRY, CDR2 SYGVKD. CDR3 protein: CAISESTDDEQFF. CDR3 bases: TGTGCCATCAGTGAGTCTACAGACGATGAGCAGTTCTTC.

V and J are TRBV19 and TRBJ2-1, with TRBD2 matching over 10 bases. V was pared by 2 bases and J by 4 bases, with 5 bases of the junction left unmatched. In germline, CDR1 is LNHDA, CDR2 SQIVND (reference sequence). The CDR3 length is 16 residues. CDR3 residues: CASSIKTAGGYNEQFF. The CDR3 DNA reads TGTGCCAGTAGTATAAAGACAGCGGGGGGGTACAATGAGCAGTTCTTC.

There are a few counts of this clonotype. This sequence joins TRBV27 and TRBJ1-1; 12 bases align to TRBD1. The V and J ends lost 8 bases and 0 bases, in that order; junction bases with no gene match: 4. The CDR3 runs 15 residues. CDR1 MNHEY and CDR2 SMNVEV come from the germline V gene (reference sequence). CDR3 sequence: CASFGTGGLNTEAFF. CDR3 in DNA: TGTGCCAGCTTCGGGACAGGGGGCCTGAACACTGAAGCTTTCTTT.

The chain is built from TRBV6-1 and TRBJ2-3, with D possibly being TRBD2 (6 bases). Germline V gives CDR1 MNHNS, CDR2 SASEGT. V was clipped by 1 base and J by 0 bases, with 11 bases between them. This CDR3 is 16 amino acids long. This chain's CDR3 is CASSEGAGASTDTQYF. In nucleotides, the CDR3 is TGTGCCAGCAGTGAAGGAGCGGGCGCTAGCACAGATACGCAGTATTTT.

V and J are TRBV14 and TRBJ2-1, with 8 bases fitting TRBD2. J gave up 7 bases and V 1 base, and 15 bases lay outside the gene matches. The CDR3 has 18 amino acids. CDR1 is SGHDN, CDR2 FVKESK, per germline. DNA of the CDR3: TGTGCCAGCAGCCAAGGAGCGAGCGGGGGTTTCGAGATGAATGAGCAGTTCTTC. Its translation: CASSQGASGGFEMNEQFF.

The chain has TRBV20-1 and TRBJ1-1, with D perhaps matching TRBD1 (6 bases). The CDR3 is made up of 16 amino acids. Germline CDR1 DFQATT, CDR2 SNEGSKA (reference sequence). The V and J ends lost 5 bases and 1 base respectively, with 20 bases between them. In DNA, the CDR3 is TGCAGTGCTTTCACGGGACAAACTATGAAGAACACTGAAGCTTTCTTT. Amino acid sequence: CSAFTGQTMKNTEAFF.

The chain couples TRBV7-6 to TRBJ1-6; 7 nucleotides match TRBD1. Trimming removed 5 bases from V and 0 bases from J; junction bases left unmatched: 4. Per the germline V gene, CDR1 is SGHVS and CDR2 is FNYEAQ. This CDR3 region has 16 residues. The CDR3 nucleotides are TGTGCCAGCAGCCCACAGGGGATCTCCTATAATTCACCCCTCCACTTT. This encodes CASSPQGISYNSPLHF.

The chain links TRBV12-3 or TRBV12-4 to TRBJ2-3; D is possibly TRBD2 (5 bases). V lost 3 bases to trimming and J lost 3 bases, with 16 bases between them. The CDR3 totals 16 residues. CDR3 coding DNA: TGTGCCAGCAGTTTTTGGGCCCAAAGGGAGACAGATACGCAGTATTTT. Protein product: CASSFWAQRETDTQYF.

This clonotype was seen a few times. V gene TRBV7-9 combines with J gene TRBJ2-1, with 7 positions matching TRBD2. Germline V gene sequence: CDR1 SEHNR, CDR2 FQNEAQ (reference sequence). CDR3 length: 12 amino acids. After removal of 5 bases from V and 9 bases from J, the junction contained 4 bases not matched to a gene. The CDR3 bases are TGTGCCAGCAGCGAGGGACTACCTGAGCAGTTCTTC. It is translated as CASSEGLPEQFF.

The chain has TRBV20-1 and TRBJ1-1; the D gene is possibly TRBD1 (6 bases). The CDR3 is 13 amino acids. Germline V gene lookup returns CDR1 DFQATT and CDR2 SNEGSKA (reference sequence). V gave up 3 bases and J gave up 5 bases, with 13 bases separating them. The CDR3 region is CSARNRVWTEAFF. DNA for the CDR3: TGCAGTGCTAGGAACAGGGTTTGGACTGAAGCTTTCTTT.

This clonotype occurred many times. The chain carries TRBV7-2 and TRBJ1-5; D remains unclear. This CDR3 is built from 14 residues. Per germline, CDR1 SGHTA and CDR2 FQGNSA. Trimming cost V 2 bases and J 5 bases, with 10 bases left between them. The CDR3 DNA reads TGTGCCAGCAGCTTATCAAGGGTGGATCAGCCCCAGCATTTT. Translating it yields CASSLSRVDQPQHF.

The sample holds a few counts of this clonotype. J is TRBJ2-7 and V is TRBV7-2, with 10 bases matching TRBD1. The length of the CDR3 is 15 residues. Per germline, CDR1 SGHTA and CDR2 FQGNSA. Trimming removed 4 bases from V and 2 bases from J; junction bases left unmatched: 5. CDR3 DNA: TGTGCCAGCAGCTGGGGACAGGGGATAACCTACGAGCAGTACGTC. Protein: CASSWGQGITYEQYV.

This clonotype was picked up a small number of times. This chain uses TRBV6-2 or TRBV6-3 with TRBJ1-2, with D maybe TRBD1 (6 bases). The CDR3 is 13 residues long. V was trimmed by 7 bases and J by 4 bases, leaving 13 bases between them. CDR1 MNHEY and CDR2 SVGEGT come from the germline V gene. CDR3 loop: CASTLTGTYGYTF. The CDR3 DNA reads TGTGCCAGCACTCTGACAGGCACCTATGGCTACACCTTC.

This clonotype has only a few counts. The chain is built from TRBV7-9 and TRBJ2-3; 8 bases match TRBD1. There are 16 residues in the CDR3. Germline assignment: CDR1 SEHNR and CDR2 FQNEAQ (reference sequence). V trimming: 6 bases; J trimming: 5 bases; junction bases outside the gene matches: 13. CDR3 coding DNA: TGTGCCAGCAGATCTAACAGGGGGAGGTTAGGAGATACGCAGTATTTT. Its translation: CASRSNRGRLGDTQYF.

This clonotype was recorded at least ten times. The CDR3 region is CASSLVVRGGRWGTQYF. CDR3 sequence (DNA): TGTGCCAGCAGCTTAGTGGTTCGGGGGGGCCGTTGGGGGACCCAGTACTTC. The chain combines TRBV7-2 with TRBJ2-5, with 8 bases identical to TRBD2. Trimming removed 1 base from V and 7 bases from J; junction bases left unmatched: 14. CDR1 and CDR2 (germline): SGHTA, FQGNSA. The CDR3 loop spans 17 amino acids.

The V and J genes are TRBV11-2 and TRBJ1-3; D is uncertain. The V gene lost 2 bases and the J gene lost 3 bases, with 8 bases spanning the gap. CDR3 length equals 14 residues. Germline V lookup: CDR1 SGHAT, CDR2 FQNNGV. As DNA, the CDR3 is TGTGCCAGCAGCTTATCGGACTTTGGAAACACCATATATTTT. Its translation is CASSLSDFGNTIYF.

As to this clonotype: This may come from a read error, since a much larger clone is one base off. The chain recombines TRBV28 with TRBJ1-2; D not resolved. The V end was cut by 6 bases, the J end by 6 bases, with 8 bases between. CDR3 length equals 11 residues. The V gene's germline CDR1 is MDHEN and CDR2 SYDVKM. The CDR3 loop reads CASRLGNGYTF. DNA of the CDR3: TGTGCCAGCAGGTTAGGGAATGGCTACACCTTC.

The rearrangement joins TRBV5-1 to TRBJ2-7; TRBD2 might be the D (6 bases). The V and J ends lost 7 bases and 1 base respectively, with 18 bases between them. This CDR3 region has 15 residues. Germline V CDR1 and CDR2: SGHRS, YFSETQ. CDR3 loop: CASGAWTGESYEQYF. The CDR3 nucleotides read TGCGCCAGCGGAGCTTGGACGGGGGAATCCTACGAGCAGTACTTC.